The clone carrying this T cell receptor beta chain was seen only a few times. In the original workflow: How many nucleated cells were present was estimated from reference gene primer amplification. TCRdb's table, derived via immunoSEQ multiplex PCR, lists solely in-frame clones and lacks some. D and trimming were read from the DNA, whereas the V and J calls and clone size are those reported in that table. This table has more than 110,000 clones, approximately 78% appearing once. CDR1 is ENHRY, CDR2 SYGVKD, per germline. The CDR3 is 12 residues long. Trimming at V came to 4 bases and at J to 5 bases, leaving 1 base not matched to a gene. These data are taken from a study of blood T cell repertoires in COVID-19. Across the whole study: The study drew acute and convalescent COVID-19 samples from the United States, Italy and Spain. From T cells, B-cell-depleted T cells, or PBMCs came the material, which was cDNA or gDNA.

The TCR originated in an elderly woman with acute or convalescent COVID-19. V gene TRBV10-3 combines with J gene TRBJ2-5, with 7 bases that match TRBD2. Sequencing input: peripheral blood. CDR3 sequence reads: CAISGRGETQYF. The CDR3 DNA reads TGTGCCATCAGTGGGCGGGGGGAGACCCAGTACTTC.